A selection of T cell receptor beta chains follows, all from one sample in a study of T cell responses to AZD1222 COVID-19 vaccine. The table came from immunoSEQ multiplex PCR; TCRdb's copy has only in-frame clones and leaves some out. The sample shows 140,000 or so clones, more than 70% of them seen only once. The sample here was peripheral blood, taken 28 days after the second AZD1222 dose. Receptor source: an adult who received the AZD1222 COVID-19 vaccine. The CDR3 runs from the conserved cysteine through the conserved F or W. The D gene is left open where the match is weak. Size is stated for part of the rows, as once, few or many counts, or as a class when the clone is expanded.

CDR3 length	V gene	J gene	D gene	clone size	CDR3 protein	CDR3 DNA
15	TRBV7-2	TRBJ2-2	.	.	CASSYRAINTGELFF	TGTGCCAGCAGCTACCGGGCCATAAACACCGGGGAGCTGTTTTTT
13	TRBV2	TRBJ1-4	.	.	CASSRGQNEKLFF	TGTGCCAGCAGTCGTGGACAAAACGAAAAACTGTTTTTT
15	TRBV7-9	TRBJ2-7	TRBD2	.	CASSPGLAERYEQYF	TGTGCCAGCAGCCCCGGACTAGCGGAGCGCTACGAGCAGTACTTC
12	TRBV2	TRBJ2-1	.	.	CASKRRYNEQFF	TGTGCCAGCAAGCGGAGGTACAATGAGCAGTTCTTC
18	TRBV7-8	TRBJ1-5	.	.	CASSLGRVRARGDQPQHF	TGTGCCAGCAGCTTAGGACGGGTGCGGGCCCGGGGGGATCAGCCCCAGCATTTT
15	TRBV18	TRBJ2-2	.	.	CASSWGQDNTGELFF	TGTGCCAGCTCATGGGGCCAGGACAACACCGGGGAGCTGTTTTTT
14	TRBV6-5	TRBJ1-2	.	.	CASSYPKAGYGYTF	TGTGCCAGCAGTTACCCGAAGGCGGGCTATGGCTACACCTTC
16	TRBV27	TRBJ2-7	TRBD2	.	CASSLSAPWGGYEQYF	TGTGCCAGCAGTTTATCGGCACCTTGGGGGGGATACGAGCAGTACTTC
15	TRBV19	TRBJ2-7	TRBD2	.	CASSRRLAPEYEQYF	TGTGCCAGTAGTAGAAGACTAGCTCCAGAGTACGAGCAGTACTTC
15	TRBV28	TRBJ2-7	TRBD2	.	CASSYSGGVVDEQYF	TGTGCCAGCAGCTATAGCGGGGGAGTGGTCGACGAGCAGTACTTC
13	TRBV7-7	TRBJ1-1	.	.	CASSRDRNTEAFF	TGTGCTAGCAGCCGTGACAGGAACACTGAAGCTTTCTTT
13	TRBV18	TRBJ1-1	.	.	CASSQGSDTEAFF	TGTGCCAGCTCACAGGGTTCCGACACTGAAGCTTTCTTT
18	TRBV3-1/TRBV3-2	TRBJ2-3	TRBD2	.	CASSQDLIAGVGTDTQYF	TGTGCCAGCAGCCAAGATTTGATAGCGGGAGTTGGCACAGATACGCAGTATTTT
13	TRBV9	TRBJ1-1	.	once	CASSSHSRSEAFF	TGTGCCAGCAGCTCCCACAGCCGGTCTGAAGCTTTCTTT
17	TRBV13	TRBJ2-2	.	.	CASSDQELRPGTGELFF	TGTGCCAGCAGCGACCAAGAGTTGCGCCCTGGCACCGGGGAGCTGTTTTTT
16	TRBV5-1	TRBJ2-2	.	.	CASSTAPLANTGELFF	TGCGCCAGCAGCACCGCCCCGTTGGCGAACACCGGGGAGCTGTTTTTT